This T cell receptor (beta chain) was found in a study of OX40 agonist ivuxolimab in advanced cancers. Background on the study: Each patient was given ivuxolimab into a vein every 2 weeks, at 0.01 to 10 mg/kg. Findings and caveats of the study: Patients with a partial response at 0.1-3.0 mg/kg had among the lowest clonal expansion. CD8+ T cells (on average) carried more expanded clones than CD4+ T cells.

The table came from immunoSEQ multiplex PCR; TCRdb's copy has only in-frame clones and leaves some out. The top ten hold around 0.84% of the sample, which has roughly 71,000 clones, 84% seen once. This CDR3 is built from 15 residues. Germline values: CDR1 MNHEY, CDR2 SVGAGI. As to this clone: Its specificity is unknown.

The TCR sequence derives from an adult with an advanced solid tumor such as melanoma, head and neck, liver or kidney cancer. The material sequenced was CD4+ or CD8+ T cells sorted from blood, taken in a trial of the OX40 agonist ivuxolimab. This chain connects TRBV6-5 to TRBJ2-5, with D perhaps TRBD1 or TRBD2 (5 bases each). The CDR3 loop reads CASAMAGSLQETQYF. The CDR3 bases are TGTGCAAGCGCTATGGCAGGGAGCCTACAAGAGACCCAGTACTTC.